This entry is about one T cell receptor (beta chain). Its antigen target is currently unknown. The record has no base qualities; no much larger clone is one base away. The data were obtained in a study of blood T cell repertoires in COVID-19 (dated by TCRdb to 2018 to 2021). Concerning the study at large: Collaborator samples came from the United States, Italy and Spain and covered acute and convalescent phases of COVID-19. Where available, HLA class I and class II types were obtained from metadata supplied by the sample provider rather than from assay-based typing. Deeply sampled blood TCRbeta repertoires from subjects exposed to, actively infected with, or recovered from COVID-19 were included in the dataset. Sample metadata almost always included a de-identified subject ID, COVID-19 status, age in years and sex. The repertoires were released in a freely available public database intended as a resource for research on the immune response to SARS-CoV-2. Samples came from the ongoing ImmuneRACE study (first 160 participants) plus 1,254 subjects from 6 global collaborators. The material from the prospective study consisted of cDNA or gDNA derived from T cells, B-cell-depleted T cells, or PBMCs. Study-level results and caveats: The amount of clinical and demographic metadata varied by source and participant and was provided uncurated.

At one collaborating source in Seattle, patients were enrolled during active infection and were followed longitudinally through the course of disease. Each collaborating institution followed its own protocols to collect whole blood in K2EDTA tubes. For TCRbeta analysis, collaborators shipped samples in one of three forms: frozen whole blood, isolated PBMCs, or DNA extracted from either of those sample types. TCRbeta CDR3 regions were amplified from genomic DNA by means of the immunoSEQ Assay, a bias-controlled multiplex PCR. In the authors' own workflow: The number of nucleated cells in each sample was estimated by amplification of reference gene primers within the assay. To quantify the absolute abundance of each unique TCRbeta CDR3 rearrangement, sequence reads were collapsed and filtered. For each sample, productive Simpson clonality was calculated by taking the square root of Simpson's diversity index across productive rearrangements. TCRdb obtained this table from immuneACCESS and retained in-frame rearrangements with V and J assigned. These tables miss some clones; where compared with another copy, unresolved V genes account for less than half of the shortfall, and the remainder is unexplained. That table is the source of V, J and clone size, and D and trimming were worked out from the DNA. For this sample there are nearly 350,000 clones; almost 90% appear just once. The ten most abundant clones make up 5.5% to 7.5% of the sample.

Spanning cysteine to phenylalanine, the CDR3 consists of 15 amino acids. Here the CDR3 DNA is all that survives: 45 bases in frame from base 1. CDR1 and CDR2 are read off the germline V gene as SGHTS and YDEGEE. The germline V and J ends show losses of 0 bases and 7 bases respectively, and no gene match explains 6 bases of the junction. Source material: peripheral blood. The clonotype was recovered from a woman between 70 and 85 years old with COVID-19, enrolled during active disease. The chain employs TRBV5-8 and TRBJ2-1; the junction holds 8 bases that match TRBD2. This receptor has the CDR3 CASSLVIAGWNEQFF. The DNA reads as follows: TGTGCCAGCAGCTTGGTAATAGCGGGGTGGAATGAGCAGTTCTTC.